One and the same sample provided the 25 T cell receptor beta chains below, sequenced in a study of blood T cell repertoires in COVID-19. Data came from immunoSEQ multiplex PCR; TCRdb stores just in-frame clones and leaves some out. Among a few hundred thousand clones listed, roughly 87% were seen once. The sample taken for sequencing was PBMCs or T cells enriched from blood (not recorded which). The source of these receptors is a woman between 25 and 40 years old who had recovered from COVID-19.

The J gene is TRBJ2-1, the V gene TRBV15; 9 bases line up with TRBD2. The CDR3 runs to 16 residues. V lost 1 base to trimming and J lost 3 bases; unmatched junction nucleotides: 4. Germline CDR1 LNHNV, CDR2 YYDKDF (reference sequence). The CDR3 region has the DNA TGTGCCACCAGCAGAGGCGCGGGGGGGCTCTACAATGAGCAGTTCTTC. Protein sequence: CATSRGAGGLYNEQFF.

The chain has TRBV10-1 and TRBJ1-4; 10 positions agree with TRBD1. The CDR3 spans 20 residues. The V and J ends lost 7 bases and 3 bases, in that order; junction bases with no gene match: 20. Germline V gives CDR1 WNHNN, CDR2 SYGVQD (reference sequence). The CDR3 sequence is CASKSHQPQGGQGANEKLFF. Here the CDR3 DNA reads TGCGCCAGCAAGTCCCATCAGCCTCAAGGCGGACAGGGGGCTAATGAAAAACTGTTTTTT.

The CDR3 coding sequence is TGTGCCAGCAGCAACAGAGCGGGTACAGTCTCCTACGAGCAGTACTTC. This sequence encodes CASSNRAGTVSYEQYF. V is TRBV7-9 and J is TRBJ2-7, with D possibly TRBD2 on 6 matching bases. CDR1 is SEHNR and CDR2 is FQNEAQ in the germline V gene (reference sequence). V was shortened by 5 bases and J by 0 bases, with 17 bases between the two germline ends. The CDR3 has 16 residues. Variable domain in full (rest from reference TRBV7-9 and TRBJ2-7): DTGVSQNPRHKITKRGQNVTFRCDPISEHNRLYWYRQTLGQGPEFLTYFQNEAQLEKSRLLSDRFSAERPKGSFSTLEIQRTEQGDSAMYLCASSNRAGTVSYEQYFGPGTRLTVT.

This chain uses TRBV5-1 with TRBJ2-1; possibly TRBD2 for D (6 bases). The germline V gene encodes CDR1 SGHRS and CDR2 YFSETQ. The V end lost 0 bases, the J end lost 9 bases, and 19 bases lay between the germline ends. The CDR3 is 16 residues long. CDR3 nucleotides: TGCGCCAGCAGCTTGGCAGGAAGGACTGGGGGGAGTGAGCAGTTCTTC. Translation: CASSLAGRTGGSEQFF.

CDR3 residues: CASSLGVAGGFEKLFF. CDR3 bases: TGCGCCAGCAGCTTGGGTGTGGCAGGGGGCTTCGAAAAACTGTTTTTT. The V gene is TRBV5-1, the J gene TRBJ1-4; the match to TRBD1 covers 8 bases. This CDR3 spans 16 amino acids. Germline CDR1 is SGHRS and CDR2 is YFSETQ. The V and J ends lost 0 bases and 8 bases, in that order; junction bases with no gene match: 9.

The J gene is TRBJ1-2, the V gene TRBV5-3; a weak D match, TRBD1 (5 bases). TRBV5-3 is placed among ORFs of uncertain function. The CDR3 sequence is 15 residues long. Trimming removed 0 bases at V and 4 bases at J, with 13 bases between. The CDR3 nucleotides read TGTGCCAGAAGCTTGGGGGAGGGGTCTAGCTATGGCTACACCTTC. Residues: CARSLGEGSSYGYTF.

This rearrangement joins TRBV4-2 to TRBJ1-4; 9 bases map to TRBD1. Trimming took 6 bases from V and 1 from J; bases not matched to a gene: 9. Looked up from germline, CDR1 is LGHNA and CDR2 is YNFKEQ. This CDR3 is built from 17 residues. The CDR3 region is CASSRTDRGGTNEKLFF. CDR3 in DNA: TGTGCCAGCAGTAGGACGGACAGGGGAGGAACTAATGAAAAACTGTTTTTT.

The V call is TRBV28, the J call TRBJ1-2; tentatively, D is TRBD1 (6 bases). V dropped 2 bases and J dropped 1 base, with 8 bases sitting between them. The CDR3 has 14 amino acids. Per the germline V gene, CDR1 is MDHEN and CDR2 is SYDVKM. The chain's CDR3 is CASSLNRDNYGYTF. CDR3 DNA sequence: TGTGCCAGCAGTTTAAACAGGGATAACTATGGCTACACCTTC.

The chain has TRBV5-1 and TRBJ2-2, with TRBD1 as a possible D gene (5 bases). Trimming removed 1 base from V and 0 bases from J, with 7 bases in between. This CDR3 region has 15 residues. The germline gives CDR1 SGHRS, CDR2 YFSETQ. The chain's CDR3 is CASSLRTSNTGELFF. CDR3 DNA: TGCGCCAGCAGCTTGCGGACATCGAACACCGGGGAGCTGTTTTTT.

V is TRBV7-9 and J is TRBJ2-1, with D uncertain. This CDR3 comprises 16 residues. V gave up 2 bases and J gave up 0 bases, with 11 bases separating them. Germline V lookup: CDR1 SEHNR, CDR2 FQNEAQ (reference sequence). Written as DNA, the CDR3 is TGTGCCAGCAGCTTATTCAGCGCCAGCTCCTACAATGAGCAGTTCTTC. This gives the protein CASSLFSASSYNEQFF.

This clone was detected once. The rearrangement joins TRBV18 to TRBJ2-1, with 8 bases matching TRBD1. The CDR3 totals 16 residues. The V gene's germline CDR1 is KGHSH and CDR2 LQKENI. The trim removed 2 bases at V and 2 bases at J, leaving 5 bases unmatched. The CDR3 spells CASSPGRGQAYNEQFF. CDR3 bases: TGTGCCAGCTCACCAGGCAGGGGGCAGGCCTACAATGAGCAGTTCTTC.

This chain joins TRBV9 and TRBJ2-6; 13 bases are a match to TRBD2. Germline V gene sequence: CDR1 SGDLS, CDR2 YYNGEE. V shed 4 bases, J shed 0 bases, and the junction held 10 bases outside the gene matches. The CDR3 runs to 20 residues. The CDR3: CASSPQWGLAGTSGANVLTF. DNA of the CDR3: TGTGCCAGCAGCCCGCAATGGGGACTAGCGGGGACCTCTGGGGCCAACGTCCTGACTTTC.

In the case of this clone: A much larger clone lies a single base off, so this may be a read error. This chain connects TRBV5-6 to TRBJ1-1; TRBD1 matches at 7 bases. This CDR3 is 13 amino acids long. V trimming: 3 bases; J trimming: 3 bases; junction bases outside the gene matches: 2. The germline V gene has CDR1 SGHDT and CDR2 YYEEEE. CDR3 in DNA: TGTGCCAGCAGCTATACAGGGGACACTGAAGCTTTCTTT. This translates into CASSYTGDTEAFF.

The genes are TRBV6-5 and TRBJ1-2; 11 bases align to TRBD1. This CDR3 is built from 13 residues. Germline assignment: CDR1 MNHEY and CDR2 SVGAGI. V lost 7 bases and J lost 4; bases outside the gene matches: 2. The CDR3 loop is CASTGQGVYGYTF. DNA of the CDR3: TGTGCCAGCACGGGACAGGGGGTCTATGGCTACACCTTC.

V and J are TRBV10-3 and TRBJ2-3, with TRBD1 identical over 9 bases. The CDR3 consists of 14 residues. Germline V gene data show CDR1 as ENHRY and CDR2 as SYGVKD. J gave up 9 bases and V 3 bases, and 7 bases lay outside the gene matches. CDR3 DNA sequence: TGTGCCATCAGTGAACAGGGGGCGCAGAGAACGCAGTATTTT. It encodes CAISEQGAQRTQYF.

The V gene is TRBV5-1, the J gene TRBJ2-5; 7 bases line up with TRBD2. The CDR3 is 16 residues long. Germline CDR1 is SGHRS and CDR2 is YFSETQ. The trim removed 1 base at V and 3 bases at J, leaving 9 bases unmatched. This CDR3 reads CASSLLVGRAEETQYF. CDR3 bases: TGCGCCAGCAGCTTGTTGGTTGGGAGGGCAGAAGAGACCCAGTACTTC.

The chain couples TRBV2 to TRBJ1-1, with a possible D match to TRBD1 (5 bases). Trimming shortened V by 6 bases and J by 2 bases, and 16 bases separated the two germline ends. CDR1 and CDR2 from the germline V gene are SNHLY and FYNNEI. The CDR3 has 15 amino acids. In DNA, the CDR3 is TGTGCCAGCAGGGAGGTGGGGGGACCCAACACTGAAGCTTTCTTT. Residues: CASREVGGPNTEAFF.

The chain couples TRBV11-2 to TRBJ1-1; the D gene is possibly TRBD1 (5 bases). Germline-derived CDR1 and CDR2 are SGHAT and FQNNGV. CDR3 length: 14 residues. Trimming stripped 5 bases from V and 3 bases from J, with 13 bases between. The CDR3 bases are TGTGCCAGCAGCCGCCCGCGGGACGACACTGAAGCTTTCTTT. Its protein product is CASSRPRDDTEAFF.

This sequence joins TRBV19 and TRBJ1-5; 10 bases agree with TRBD1. Germline V lookup: CDR1 LNHDA, CDR2 SQIVND (reference sequence). The CDR3 is 14 residues long. J lost 7 bases, V lost 3 bases, and 3 bases had no gene match. CDR3 protein: CASSMTGGGQPQHF. The CDR3, as DNA: TGTGCCAGTAGTATGACAGGGGGCGGGCAGCCCCAGCATTTT.

V gene TRBV3-1 (or the pseudogene TRBV3-2) combines with J gene TRBJ1-4; 9 positions agree with TRBD1. The CDR3 has 17 amino acids. CDR1 is LGHDT and CDR2 is YNNKEL in the germline V gene (reference sequence). V gave up 1 base and J gave up 6 bases; unmatched junction bases: 9. This CDR3 reads CASSQVLPGQGDEKLFF. The CDR3 DNA is TGTGCCAGCAGCCAAGTCTTACCGGGACAGGGAGATGAAAAACTGTTTTTT.

The CDR3 DNA is TGTGCCAGCAGCCAAGACACAGGGTTTGGTCAGCCCCAGCATTTT. This sequence encodes CASSQDTGFGQPQHF. The V gene is TRBV3-1 (or the pseudogene TRBV3-2), the J gene TRBJ1-5, with D tentatively TRBD1 (6 bases). Trimming removed 0 bases from V and 6 bases from J, with 12 bases in between. Germline V gene sequence: CDR1 LGHDT, CDR2 YNNKEL (reference sequence). This CDR3 spans 15 amino acids.

The CDR3 sequence: CASSPGLAGVDEQFF. The CDR3 bases are TGCGCCAGCAGCCCGGGACTAGCGGGAGTAGATGAGCAGTTCTTC. The V call is TRBV5-1, the J call TRBJ2-1, with 14 bases matching TRBD2. The CDR3 has 15 residues. Losses at the gene ends were 4 bases for V and 8 bases for J; bases not matched to a gene: 5. The germline CDR1 and CDR2 sequences are SGHRS and YFSETQ.

The chain employs TRBV4-1 and TRBJ1-1; D ambiguous. The CDR3 length is 14 residues. Germline V lookup: CDR1 MGHRA, CDR2 YSYEKL. V lost 0 bases, J lost 0 bases, and 5 bases lay in between. DNA for the CDR3: TGCGCCAGCAGCCAAGACCCAGTGAACACTGAAGCTTTCTTT. It translates to CASSQDPVNTEAFF.

The chain is built from TRBV6-5 and TRBJ1-6, with D tentatively TRBD1 (5 bases). V was cut by 0 bases and J by 11 bases, with 14 bases left in between. The CDR3 contains 15 residues. The germline V gene encodes CDR1 MNHEY and CDR2 SVGAGI. The CDR3 DNA sequence: TGTGCCAGCAGTTACTCGTACGGGGGGAGCACACCCCTCCACTTT. Translated: CASSYSYGGSTPLHF.

This clone appeared a few times. The V gene is TRBV10-2, the J gene TRBJ2-7; D gene uncertain. Trimming removed 8 bases from V and 0 bases from J, with 5 bases in between. Germline V CDR1 and CDR2: WSHSY, SAAADI. CDR3 size: 11 residues. The CDR3 nucleotides are TGCGCCAGCGGGCTCTCCTACGAGCAGTACTTC. It is translated as CASGLSYEQYF.